These 32 T cell receptor beta chains were all obtained from the same sample, sequenced in a study of blood T cell repertoires in COVID-19. Profiled with immunoSEQ multiplex PCR; TCRdb holds only in-frame clones, not every one. Here the sample spans approximately 10,000 clones, around nine tenths being singletons. Input material: peripheral blood. The source of these receptors is a human donor with active COVID-19. The donor label of this sample is uncertain.

This clone was picked up one time. The rearrangement uses TRBV6-5 and TRBJ1-1; TRBD1 agrees at 8 bases. The V segment lost 6 bases and the J segment 4 bases; nucleotides outside the gene matches: 7. The V gene's germline CDR1 is MNHEY and CDR2 SVGAGI. This CDR3 is 14 amino acids long. The CDR3 nucleotides read TGTGCCAGCAGCGTGACAGGGGCCAGCACTGAAGCTTTCTTT. This gives the protein CASSVTGASTEAFF.

This clone came up once. The chain is built from TRBV19 and TRBJ1-6; D perhaps matches TRBD1 (6 bases). Germline V CDR1 and CDR2: LNHDA, SQIVND (reference sequence). V dropped 5 bases and J dropped 11 bases, with 16 bases sitting between them. The CDR3 is 14 residues long. In DNA, the CDR3 is TGTGCCAGTAGTTCCAGGGGTGCCCAGGCACCCCTCCACTTT. Translated, it gives CASSSRGAQAPLHF.

The V call is TRBV27, the J call TRBJ2-2, with D tentatively TRBD2 (6 bases). From germline, CDR1 is MNHEY and CDR2 SMNVEV (reference sequence). The CDR3 contains 14 residues. The ends were cut back, 5 bases at V and 2 bases at J, with 9 bases in the middle. This chain's CDR3 is CASSVGLNTGELFF. The DNA of the CDR3 is TGTGCCAGCAGTGTAGGACTAAACACCGGGGAGCTGTTTTTT.

The chain joins TRBV7-2 to TRBJ2-1; no reliable D call. V was cut by 0 bases and J by 4 bases, with 10 bases left in between. The V gene's germline CDR1 is SGHTA and CDR2 FQGNSA. The CDR3 runs to 15 residues. CDR3 DNA: TGTGCCAGCAGCTTAGCAGTAGGCGGTTACAATGAGCAGTTCTTC. Its protein is CASSLAVGGYNEQFF.

V and J are TRBV5-4 and TRBJ1-2, with 8 positions matching TRBD1. The V gene's germline CDR1 is SGHNT and CDR2 YYREEE (reference sequence). V trimming: 2 bases; J trimming: 10 bases; junction bases outside the gene matches: 16. The CDR3 has 16 amino acids. CDR3 DNA: TGTGCCAGCAGCTTTAGGGACAGGCCTTATTTGGGGGACTACACCTTC. The encoded protein is CASSFRDRPYLGDYTF.

This clone was recorded a few times. The chain has TRBV4-3 and TRBJ2-3; D is perhaps TRBD2 (6 bases). In germline, CDR1 is LGHNA, CDR2 YSLEER. Trimming took 1 base from V and 0 from J, leaving 11 bases between them. The CDR3 is made up of 16 amino acids. CDR3 amino acids: CASSQGAAGSTDTQYF. The DNA of the CDR3 is TGCGCCAGCAGCCAAGGGGCAGCGGGTAGCACAGATACGCAGTATTTT.

The rearrangement links TRBV9 to TRBJ1-4; possibly TRBD1 for D (6 bases). Germline V gene data show CDR1 as SGDLS and CDR2 as YYNGEE. This CDR3 contains 14 residues. V lost 3 bases, J lost 7 bases, and 13 bases lay in between. The CDR3 DNA is TGTGCCAGCAGCGATGGGGGCGCCGGTGAAAAACTGTTTTTT. Protein product: CASSDGGAGEKLFF.

The chain couples TRBV6-5 to TRBJ2-5; TRBD1 is a possible D gene (6 bases). The CDR3 has 15 residues. Germline lookup yields CDR1 MNHEY and CDR2 SVGAGI. The V end lost 4 bases, the J end lost 4 bases, and 16 bases lay between the germline ends. CDR3 sequence: CASSSRTGIGETQYF. As DNA, the CDR3 is TGTGCCAGCAGTTCTCGCACAGGGATAGGAGAGACCCAGTACTTC.

The chain uses TRBV7-3 and TRBJ2-7; TRBD2 might be the D (5 bases). Trimming took off 5 bases at V and 6 bases at J, with 17 bases between the two ends. Germline V lookup: CDR1 SGHTA, CDR2 FQGTGA. CDR3 length: 14 amino acids. CDR3 coding DNA: TGTGCCAGCAGCCCATCAGGAGGAAGGCGCGAGCAGTACTTC. Its protein is CASSPSGGRREQYF.

The chain combines TRBV19 with TRBJ1-6; 9 nucleotides match TRBD1. Germline V gene sequence: CDR1 LNHDA, CDR2 SQIVND (reference sequence). The CDR3 consists of 17 residues. With V trimmed by 5 bases and J by 10 bases, 15 bases remained unmatched. This CDR3 is CASSSLDRGPGWSPLHF. The CDR3 region has the DNA TGTGCCAGTAGTTCCCTGGACAGGGGTCCCGGCTGGTCACCCCTCCACTTT.

Regarding this clone: A junction boundary mismatches the germline segment, possibly from a read error. The rearrangement uses TRBV28 and TRBJ2-1, with D possibly matching TRBD2 (7 bases). Germline CDR1 is MDHEN and CDR2 is SYDVKM. There are 13 residues in the CDR3. The chain's CDR3 is CARRRGGANEQFF. CDR3 sequence (DNA): TGTGCCCGCAGGAGGGGGGGGGCCAATGAGCAGTTCTTC.

This clone was counted once. The chain is built from TRBV14 and TRBJ2-3; maybe TRBD2 (6 bases). The CDR3 is 15 residues long. Germline lookup yields CDR1 SGHDN and CDR2 FVKESK. V lost 4 bases, J lost 2 bases, and 13 bases lay in between. The CDR3 sequence is CASSLVAGLTDTQYF. The DNA for the CDR3 is TGTGCCAGCAGCCTCGTGGCGGGGCTCACAGATACGCAGTATTTT.

V and J are TRBV10-3 and TRBJ2-3; possibly TRBD1 for D (5 bases). V was pared by 11 bases and J by 0 bases, with 15 bases between. This CDR3 is built from 14 residues. CDR1 is ENHRY and CDR2 is SYGVKD in the germline V gene. This CDR3 is CASRTPTSTDTQYF. CDR3 bases: TGTGCCTCCAGGACACCCACTAGCACAGATACGCAGTATTTT.

The J gene is TRBJ2-3, the V gene TRBV28, with 11 bases identical to TRBD2. Germline CDR1 reads MDHEN; CDR2 reads SYDVKM. The trim removed 8 bases at V and 0 bases at J, leaving 4 bases unmatched. The CDR3 sequence is 15 residues long. The CDR3 DNA reads as TGTGCCAGCGCTAGCGGGGGGACTAGCACAGATACGCAGTATTTT. Translating gives CASASGGTSTDTQYF.

V is TRBV14 and J is TRBJ1-2, with 10 nucleotides matching TRBD1. CDR3 length: 15 amino acids. Germline trimming cut 5 bases from V and 4 bases from J; bases unmatched to any gene: 7. Germline V gene data show CDR1 as SGHDN and CDR2 as FVKESK. The CDR3 region is CASSARDRGAYGYTF. DNA for the CDR3: TGTGCCAGCAGCGCCCGGGACAGGGGAGCCTATGGCTACACCTTC.

V usage is TRBV9 and J usage is TRBJ1-6; 7 bases are a match to TRBD1. Germline V gene sequence: CDR1 SGDLS, CDR2 YYNGEE. After removal of 2 bases from V and 7 bases from J, the junction contained 6 bases not matched to a gene. This CDR3 is 15 amino acids long. This CDR3 is CASSVTGTENSPLHF. The DNA of the CDR3 is TGTGCCAGCAGCGTGACCGGGACAGAGAATTCACCCCTCCACTTT.

V gene TRBV5-1 combines with J gene TRBJ1-5; TRBD1 might be the D (6 bases). V lost 3 bases to trimming and J lost 5 bases, with 9 bases between them. In germline, CDR1 is SGHRS, CDR2 YFSETQ. The CDR3 extends over 13 amino acids. CDR3 nucleotide sequence: TGCGCCAGCAGCTCGACAGGTGATCAGCCCCAGCATTTT. Translated: CASSSTGDQPQHF. Supplemented by reference TRBV5-1 and TRBJ1-5, the full variable domain reads KAGVTQTPRYLIKTRGQQVTLSCSPISGHRSVSWYQQTPGQGLQFLFEYFSETQRNKGNFPGRFSGRQFSNSRSEMNVSTLELGDSALYLCASSSTGDQPQHFGDGTRLSIL.

The chain carries TRBV4-2 and TRBJ1-1, with TRBD1 matching over 7 bases. The CDR3 totals 15 residues. V trimming: 5 bases; J trimming: 4 bases; junction bases outside the gene matches: 10. The germline CDR1 and CDR2 sequences are LGHNA and YNFKEQ. The DNA of the CDR3 is TGTGCCAGCAGCTCTCCACAGGGGACGGGCACTGAAGCTTTCTTT. Translation: CASSSPQGTGTEAFF.

This clone is large. The chain is built from TRBV6-1 and TRBJ2-3; the match to TRBD2 covers 8 bases. Looked up from germline, CDR1 is MNHNS and CDR2 is SASEGT. CDR3 length: 15 residues. V shed 1 base, J shed 1 base, and the junction held 1 base outside the gene matches. The CDR3 is CASSEEAGGTDTQYF. The CDR3 DNA reads as TGTGCCAGCAGTGAAGAAGCGGGGGGCACAGATACGCAGTATTTT.

The rearrangement joins TRBV4-2 to TRBJ2-3, with D perhaps TRBD2 (5 bases). Per the germline V gene, CDR1 is LGHNA and CDR2 is YNFKEQ. Trimming removed 4 bases at V and 5 bases at J, with 16 bases between. CDR3 length equals 15 residues. The CDR3, as DNA: TGTGCCAGCAGCCCCGACGGTGAGGGAATAGATACGCAGTATTTT. This codes for CASSPDGEGIDTQYF.

The rearrangement uses TRBV29-1 and TRBJ1-2; TRBD1 might be the D (5 bases). Deletions cut 7 bases from V and 9 bases from J, with 12 bases between. In germline, CDR1 is SQVTM, CDR2 ANQGSEA. This CDR3 has 10 amino acids. In DNA form, the CDR3 reads TGCAGCGCTATTCTGGACAGCTACACCTTC. Amino acids: CSAILDSYTF.

This clone was counted once. This chain links TRBV30 with TRBJ2-1; weak D call: TRBD2 (6 bases). The germline CDR1 and CDR2 sequences are GTSNPN and SVGIG (reference sequence). V was trimmed by 2 bases and J by 6 bases, leaving 17 bases between them. The CDR3 length is 15 residues. The CDR3: CAWSSWGGDVNEQFF. DNA of the CDR3: TGTGCCTGGAGTTCCTGGGGCGGGGACGTCAATGAGCAGTTCTTC. Full variable domain (outside the CDR3, taken from reference TRBV30 and TRBJ2-1): SQTIHQWPATLVQPVGSPLSLECTVEGTSNPNLYWYRQAAGRGLQLLFYSVGIGQISSEVPQNLSASRPQDRQFILSSKKLLLSDSGFYLCAWSSWGGDVNEQFFGPGTRLTVL.

The rearrangement uses TRBV6-5 and TRBJ1-4; 10 positions agree with TRBD1. The V segment lost 5 bases and the J segment 8 bases; nucleotides outside the gene matches: 5. There are 14 residues in the CDR3. The V gene's germline CDR1 is MNHEY and CDR2 SVGAGI. CDR3 in DNA: TGTGCCAGCAGTACCGACAGGGGGCACGAAAAACTGTTTTTT. As protein: CASSTDRGHEKLFF.

The gene calls are TRBV9 and TRBJ2-2; D unclear. Germline values: CDR1 SGDLS, CDR2 YYNGEE. Trimming pared 4 bases from V and 6 bases from J, leaving 13 bases between. The CDR3 covers 14 residues. Here the CDR3 reads CASSPRTSAGELFF. CDR3 coding DNA: TGTGCCAGCAGCCCCCGAACAAGCGCCGGGGAGCTGTTTTTT.

This clone was recorded a few times. V usage is TRBV27 and J usage is TRBJ1-1; perhaps TRBD1 as D (6 bases). V was shortened by 4 bases and J by 6 bases, with 18 bases between the two germline ends. This CDR3 has 15 amino acids. Per germline, CDR1 MNHEY and CDR2 SMNVEV (reference sequence). In nucleotides, the CDR3 is TGTGCCAGCAGTTGGCAACAGGGCAGGGTTGCTGAAGCTTTCTTT. It specifies CASSWQQGRVAEAFF.

The chain has TRBV11-1 and TRBJ2-3, with 7 bases lining up with TRBD1. Germline V gene lookup returns CDR1 SGHAT and CDR2 FQDESV (reference sequence). The CDR3 contains 15 residues. Germline trimming cut 4 bases from V and 0 bases from J; bases unmatched to any gene: 4. CDR3 in DNA: TGTGCCAGCAGCTCGACAGGGTCTAGCACAGATACGCAGTATTTT. Translating gives CASSSTGSSTDTQYF. Supplemented by reference TRBV11-1 and TRBJ2-3, the full variable domain reads EAEVAQSPRYKITEKSQAVAFWCDPISGHATLYWYRQILGQGPELLVQFQDESVVDDSQLPKDRFSAERLKGVDSTLKIQPAELGDSAMYLCASSSTGSSTDTQYFGPGTRLTVL.

The V and J genes are TRBV19 and TRBJ2-1; perhaps TRBD1 as D (6 bases). Trimming removed 8 bases from V and 14 bases from J, with 22 bases in between. The germline V gene has CDR1 LNHDA and CDR2 SQIVND (reference sequence). The CDR3 has 13 residues. CDR3 DNA sequence: TGTGCCAGTCGGATATCAGGGGTGGGGGAAAAGTTCTTC. Translated, it gives CASRISGVGEKFF.

The chain's CDR3 is CASSLYGGLGETDTQYF. CDR3 sequence (DNA): TGTGCCAGCAGTTTGTATGGGGGACTAGGGGAAACAGATACGCAGTATTTT. The chain couples TRBV27 to TRBJ2-3, with 8 positions matching TRBD2. The CDR3 spans 17 residues. The ends lost 3 bases at V and 3 bases at J; junction bases unmatched: 11. Germline V gene data show CDR1 as MNHEY and CDR2 as SMNVEV (reference sequence).

This clone is a singleton in its sample. This chain links TRBV20-1 with TRBJ2-1, with 11 bases that match TRBD2. CDR3 length equals 17 residues. Germline loops: CDR1 DFQATT, CDR2 SNEGSKA (reference sequence). Unmatched junction bases numbered 8, after V lost 3 bases and J lost 1 base. The CDR3 region is CSASHALAGVSYNEQFF. Written as DNA, the CDR3 is TGCAGTGCTAGTCACGCACTAGCGGGAGTATCCTACAATGAGCAGTTCTTC.

The chain combines TRBV6-1 with TRBJ2-3, with 13 bases aligning to TRBD2. V lost 4 bases to trimming and J lost 4 bases; unmatched junction nucleotides: 5. The CDR3 has 16 amino acids. Germline loops: CDR1 MNHNS, CDR2 SASEGT. The CDR3 spells CASSGWTSGSADTQYF. The CDR3, as DNA: TGTGCCAGCAGTGGGTGGACTAGCGGGAGTGCAGATACGCAGTATTTT.

The chain couples TRBV27 to TRBJ2-3, with TRBD1 matching over 7 bases. The germline V gene encodes CDR1 MNHEY and CDR2 SMNVEV (reference sequence). This CDR3 is 14 amino acids long. J gave up 1 base and V 7 bases, and 5 bases lay outside the gene matches. The CDR3 sequence: CASIARGRTDTQYF. DNA for the CDR3: TGTGCCAGCATCGCGAGGGGGCGCACAGATACGCAGTATTTT.

This chain uses TRBV5-1 with TRBJ2-2; D is ambiguous. Trimming took 0 bases from V and 8 from J, leaving 11 bases between them. CDR3 size: 14 residues. CDR1 and CDR2 (germline): SGHRS, YFSETQ. The CDR3 is CASSLGFEEGELFF. CDR3 coding DNA: TGCGCCAGCAGCTTGGGTTTTGAGGAGGGGGAGCTGTTTTTT. The entire variable domain, with the rest obtained from reference TRBV5-1 and TRBJ2-2, is as follows: KAGVTQTPRYLIKTRGQQVTLSCSPISGHRSVSWYQQTPGQGLQFLFEYFSETQRNKGNFPGRFSGRQFSNSRSEMNVSTLELGDSALYLCASSLGFEEGELFFGEGSRLTVL.